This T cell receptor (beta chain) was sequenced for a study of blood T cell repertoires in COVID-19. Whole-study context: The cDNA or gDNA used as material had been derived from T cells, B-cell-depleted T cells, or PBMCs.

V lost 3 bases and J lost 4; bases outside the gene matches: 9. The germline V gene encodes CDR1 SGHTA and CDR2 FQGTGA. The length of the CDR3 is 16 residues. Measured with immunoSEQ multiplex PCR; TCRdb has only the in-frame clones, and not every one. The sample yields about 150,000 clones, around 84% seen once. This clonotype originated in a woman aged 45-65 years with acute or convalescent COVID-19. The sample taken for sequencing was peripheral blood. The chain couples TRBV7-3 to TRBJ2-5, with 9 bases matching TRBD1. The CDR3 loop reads CASSFSSPGQGETQYF. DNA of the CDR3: TGTGCCAGCAGCTTCTCTTCTCCGGGACAGGGAGAGACCCAGTACTTC.